This T cell receptor beta chain was obtained from a study of identical twins. Study-wide results and limits: Fewer insertions marked abundant cord blood beta clonotypes; young adult naive trended weakly, memory not at all. Twin-shared out-of-frame alpha sequences were enriched for low generation probability.

This clonotype showed up just a few times. Its antigen is undetermined. TCRdb used MiXCR to reprocess the 5' RACE reads, holding one entry per CDR3 protein. The repertoire holds around 510,000 distinct CDR3 sequences, with over 11% as singletons. Germline assignment: CDR1 SGHRS and CDR2 YFSETQ. The CDR3 length is 14 residues. The J segment lost 7 bases and the V segment lost 0 bases, leaving 7 bases of the junction unmatched. These data were likewise used in another study, on yellow fever vaccine responses in identical twins.

This TCR came from a woman between 18 and 29 years old in good health. The chain joins TRBV5-1 to TRBJ2-7; TRBD1 aligns across 7 bases. Material: CD4+ T cells sorted from blood. CDR3: CASSLEGTAREQYF. The CDR3 coding sequence is TGCGCCAGCAGCTTGGAAGGGACAGCTCGAGAGCAGTACTTC.